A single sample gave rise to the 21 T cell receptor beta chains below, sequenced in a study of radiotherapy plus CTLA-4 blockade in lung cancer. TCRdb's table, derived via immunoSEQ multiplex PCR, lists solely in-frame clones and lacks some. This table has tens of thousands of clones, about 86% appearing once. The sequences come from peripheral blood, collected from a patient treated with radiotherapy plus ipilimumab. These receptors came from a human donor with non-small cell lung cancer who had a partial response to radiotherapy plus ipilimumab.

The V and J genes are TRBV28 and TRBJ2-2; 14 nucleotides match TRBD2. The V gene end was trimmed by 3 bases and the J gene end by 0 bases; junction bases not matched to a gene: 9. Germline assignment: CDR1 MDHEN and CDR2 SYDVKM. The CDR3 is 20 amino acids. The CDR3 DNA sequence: TGTGCCAGCAGTTTGCCGGGACTAGCGGGAGAAGGCGCGAACACCGGGGAGCTGTTTTTT. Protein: CASSLPGLAGEGANTGELFF.

The CDR3 sequence is CATKRQGANYGYTF. The CDR3 region has the DNA TGTGCCACCAAACGTCAGGGGGCGAACTATGGCTACACCTTC. The rearrangement links TRBV28 to TRBJ1-2; TRBD1 agrees at 8 bases. Germline-derived CDR1 and CDR2 are MDHEN and SYDVKM. This CDR3 spans 14 amino acids. The junction had 9 bases not matched to a gene; V was cut back by 10 bases and J by 2 bases.

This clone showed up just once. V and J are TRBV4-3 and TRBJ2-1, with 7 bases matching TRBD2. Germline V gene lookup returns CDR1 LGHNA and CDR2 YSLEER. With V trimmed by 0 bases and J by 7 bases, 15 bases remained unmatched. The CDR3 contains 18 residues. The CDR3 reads CASSQDPRGWRESNEQFF. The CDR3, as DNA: TGCGCCAGCAGCCAAGACCCAAGGGGTTGGCGGGAGTCTAATGAGCAGTTCTTC.

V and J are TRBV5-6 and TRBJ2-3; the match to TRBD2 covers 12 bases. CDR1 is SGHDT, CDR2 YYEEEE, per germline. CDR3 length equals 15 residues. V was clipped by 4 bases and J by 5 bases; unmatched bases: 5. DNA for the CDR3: TGTGCCAGCAGCGCTAGCGGGAGGGCCCTAGATACGCAGTATTTT. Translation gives CASSASGRALDTQYF. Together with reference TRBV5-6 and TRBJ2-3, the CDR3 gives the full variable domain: DAGVTQSPTHLIKTRGQQVTLRCSPKSGHDTVSWYQQALGQGPQFIFQYYEEEERQRGNFPDRFSGHQFPNYSSELNVNALLLGDSALYLCASSASGRALDTQYFGPGTRLTVL.

The CDR3 sequence: CASGQGHGYTF. CDR3 bases: TGTGCCAGCGGACAGGGGCATGGCTACACCTTC. The V call is TRBV25-1, the J call TRBJ1-2, with 9 bases matching TRBD1. The V segment lost 8 bases and the J segment 6 bases; nucleotides outside the gene matches: 1. In germline, CDR1 is MGHDK, CDR2 SYGVNS. The length of the CDR3 is 11 residues.

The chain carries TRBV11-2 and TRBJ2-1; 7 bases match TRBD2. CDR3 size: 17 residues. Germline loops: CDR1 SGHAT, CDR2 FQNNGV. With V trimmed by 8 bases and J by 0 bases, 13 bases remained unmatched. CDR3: CASGSRGGSSSYNEQFF. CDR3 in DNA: TGTGCCAGCGGGTCTAGGGGCGGGAGTTCCTCCTACAATGAGCAGTTCTTC.

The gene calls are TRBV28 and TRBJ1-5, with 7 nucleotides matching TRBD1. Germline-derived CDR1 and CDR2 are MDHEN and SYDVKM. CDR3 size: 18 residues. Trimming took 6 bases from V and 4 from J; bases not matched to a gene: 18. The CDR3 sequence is CASSPVRPGQRPNQPQHF. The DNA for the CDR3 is TGTGCCAGCAGCCCTGTCCGTCCGGGACAGCGACCTAATCAGCCCCAGCATTTT.

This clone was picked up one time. The CDR3 coding sequence is TGTGCCAGCTCACGCGAAGAAGCTTTCTTT. Translation gives CASSREEAFF. The chain recombines TRBV18 with TRBJ1-1; D is unresolved. The germline V and J ends were trimmed by 4 bases and 8 bases, with 5 bases remaining between them. CDR3 length: 10 residues. Germline CDR1 is KGHSH and CDR2 is LQKENI.

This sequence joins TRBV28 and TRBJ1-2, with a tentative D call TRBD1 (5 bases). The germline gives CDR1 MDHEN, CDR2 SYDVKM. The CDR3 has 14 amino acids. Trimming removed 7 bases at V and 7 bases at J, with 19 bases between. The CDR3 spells CASIPTQGPLGYTF. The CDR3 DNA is TGTGCCAGCATCCCGACTCAGGGCCCCCTTGGCTACACCTTC.

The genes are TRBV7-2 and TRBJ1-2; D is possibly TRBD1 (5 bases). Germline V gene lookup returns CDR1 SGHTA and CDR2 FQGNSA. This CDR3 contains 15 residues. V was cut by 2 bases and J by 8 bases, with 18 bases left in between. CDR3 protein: CASSLSYAQGGGYTF. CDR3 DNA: TGTGCCAGCAGCTTATCTTACGCGCAGGGAGGAGGCTACACCTTC.

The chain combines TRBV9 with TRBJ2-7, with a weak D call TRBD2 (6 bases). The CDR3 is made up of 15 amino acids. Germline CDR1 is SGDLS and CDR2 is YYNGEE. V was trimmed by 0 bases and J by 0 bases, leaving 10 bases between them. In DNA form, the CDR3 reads TGTGCCAGCAGCGTAGATAGCGGCTACTCCTACGAGCAGTACTTC. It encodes CASSVDSGYSYEQYF.

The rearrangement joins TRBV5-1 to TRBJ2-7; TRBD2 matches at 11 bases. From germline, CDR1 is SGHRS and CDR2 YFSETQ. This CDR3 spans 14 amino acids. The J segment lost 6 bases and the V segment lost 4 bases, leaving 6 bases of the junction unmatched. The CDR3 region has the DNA TGCGCCAGCAGCCCCGGGACTAGCGGTAGCGAGCAGTACTTC. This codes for CASSPGTSGSEQYF.

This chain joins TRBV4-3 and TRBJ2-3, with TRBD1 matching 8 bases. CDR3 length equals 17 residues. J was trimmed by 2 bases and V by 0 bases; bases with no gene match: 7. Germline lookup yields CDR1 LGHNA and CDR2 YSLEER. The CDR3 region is CASSQETGTGLTDTQYF. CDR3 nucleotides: TGCGCCAGCAGCCAAGAGACCGGGACAGGACTCACAGATACGCAGTATTTT.

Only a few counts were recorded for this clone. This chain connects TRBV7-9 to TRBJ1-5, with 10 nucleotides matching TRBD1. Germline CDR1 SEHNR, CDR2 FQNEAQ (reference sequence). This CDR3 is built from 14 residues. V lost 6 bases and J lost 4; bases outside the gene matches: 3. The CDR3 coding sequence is TGTGCCAGCAGTCGGGGACAGGGGAATCAGCCCCAGCATTTT. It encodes CASSRGQGNQPQHF.

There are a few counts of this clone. The CDR3 sequence is CASSQAQALGTEAFF. The DNA of the CDR3 is TGCGCCAGCAGCCAAGCACAGGCGCTGGGCACTGAAGCTTTCTTT. The chain is built from TRBV4-1 and TRBJ1-1; tentatively, D is TRBD1 (5 bases). V lost 1 base, J lost 4 bases, and 13 bases lay in between. Germline CDR1 MGHRA, CDR2 YSYEKL. The CDR3 extends over 15 amino acids.

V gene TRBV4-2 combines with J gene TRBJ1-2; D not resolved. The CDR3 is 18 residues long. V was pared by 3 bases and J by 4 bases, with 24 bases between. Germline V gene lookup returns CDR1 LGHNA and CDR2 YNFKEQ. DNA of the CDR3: TGTGCCAGCAGCCAGAGCGAGGACCGGGGTTACAGCCGCTATGGCTACACCTTC. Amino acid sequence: CASSQSEDRGYSRYGYTF.

The CDR3 coding sequence is TGTGCCACTTCGACTAGCGGGAGGGCGGGCTCCTACGAGCAGTACTTC. This sequence encodes CATSTSGRAGSYEQYF. The chain carries TRBV28 and TRBJ2-7; 14 positions match TRBD2. With 10 bases clipped from V and 0 bases from J, the junction kept 8 bases outside the gene matches. Looked up from germline, CDR1 is MDHEN and CDR2 is SYDVKM. This CDR3 has 16 residues.

The CDR3 loop reads CASRETGLTGELFF. CDR3 nucleotide sequence: TGTGCCAGCAGGGAGACAGGGTTGACCGGGGAGCTGTTTTTT. V gene TRBV27 combines with J gene TRBJ2-2, with TRBD1 identical over 7 bases. Germline loops: CDR1 MNHEY, CDR2 SMNVEV (reference sequence). The CDR3 covers 14 residues. V was clipped by 6 bases and J by 5 bases; unmatched bases: 6.

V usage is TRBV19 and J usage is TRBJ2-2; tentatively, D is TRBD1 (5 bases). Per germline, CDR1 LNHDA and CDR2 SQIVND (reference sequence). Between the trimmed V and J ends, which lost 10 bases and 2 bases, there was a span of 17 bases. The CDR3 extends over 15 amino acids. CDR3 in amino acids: CATDAGLYNTGELFF. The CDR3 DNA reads TGTGCCACGGATGCAGGGCTATATAACACCGGGGAGCTGTTTTTT.

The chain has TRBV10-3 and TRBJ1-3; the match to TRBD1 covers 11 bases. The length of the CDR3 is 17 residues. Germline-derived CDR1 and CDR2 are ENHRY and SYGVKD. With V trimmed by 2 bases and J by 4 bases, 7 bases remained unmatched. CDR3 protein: CAISEGGQGASGNTIYF. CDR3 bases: TGTGCCATCAGTGAGGGTGGACAGGGGGCGTCCGGAAACACCATATATTTT.

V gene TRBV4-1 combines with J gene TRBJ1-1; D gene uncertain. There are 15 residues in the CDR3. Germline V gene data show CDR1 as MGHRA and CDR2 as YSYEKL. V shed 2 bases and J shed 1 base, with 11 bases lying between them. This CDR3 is CASSQQPQANTEAFF. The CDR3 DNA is TGCGCCAGCAGCCAACAACCTCAAGCGAACACTGAAGCTTTCTTT.